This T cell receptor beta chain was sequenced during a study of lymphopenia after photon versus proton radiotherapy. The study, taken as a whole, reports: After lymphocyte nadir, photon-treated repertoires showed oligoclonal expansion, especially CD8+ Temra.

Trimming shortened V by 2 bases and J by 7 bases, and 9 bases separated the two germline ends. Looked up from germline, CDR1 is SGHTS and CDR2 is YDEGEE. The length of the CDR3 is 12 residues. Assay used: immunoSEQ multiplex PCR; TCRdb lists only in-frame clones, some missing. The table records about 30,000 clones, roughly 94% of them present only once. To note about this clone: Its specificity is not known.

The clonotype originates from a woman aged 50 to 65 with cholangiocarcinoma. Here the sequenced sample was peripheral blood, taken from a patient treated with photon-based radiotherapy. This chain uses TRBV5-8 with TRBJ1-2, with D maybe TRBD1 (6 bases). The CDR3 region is CASSLGGSGYTF. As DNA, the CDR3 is TGTGCCAGCAGCTTAGGGGGGTCTGGCTACACCTTC.